A selection of T cell receptor beta chains follows, all from one sample in a study of beta chain features in type 1 diabetes. Some clones are missing from TCRdb's copy, which holds only in-frame ones; the method was immunoSEQ multiplex PCR. The data contain 300,000 to 450,000 clones, roughly 12% of them singletons. What was sequenced was naive CD4+ T cells from blood. These receptors all come from a woman aged 18-30 years with type 1 diabetes. Each CDR3 is given with its conserved first and last residue. The order of the fields is D gene, V gene, CDR3 length, clone size, J gene, CDR3 DNA, CDR3 protein. The D gene is left open where the match is weak. Clone size is shown for a subset of rows, as once, few, many or a class of expanded clone.

>TRBD1|TRBV4-2|15|few|TRBJ2-5
TGTGCCAGCAGCCAAGAGACAGGGGGTCGAGAGACCCAGTACTTC
CASSQETGGRETQYF
>.|TRBV18|13|.|TRBJ2-4
TGTGCCAGCTCACCGCGCCGGGATGACATTCAGTACTTC
CASSPRRDDIQYF
>.|TRBV5-4|16|few|TRBJ1-1
TGTGCCAGCAACGCCGGCGGTACGGCGGGGAACACTGAAGCTTTCTTT
CASNAGGTAGNTEAFF
>TRBD2|TRBV7-9|16|few|TRBJ2-1
TGTGCCACTCGGACAGGCATAGCGGGGGTTCTCGATGAGCAGTTCTTC
CATRTGIAGVLDEQFF
>TRBD2|TRBV5-6|15|.|TRBJ2-5
TGTGCCAGCAGCTTGTACCTAGCGGGGAGAGAGACCCAGTACTTC
CASSLYLAGRETQYF
>.|TRBV7-8|13|.|TRBJ1-1
TGTGCCAGCAGCAACAGGGTAGACACTGAAGCTTTCTTT
CASSNRVDTEAFF
>.|TRBV9|12|.|TRBJ1-1
TGTGCCAGCAGCCCGGGAGGACCTGAAGCTTTCTTT
CASSPGGPEAFF
>TRBD1|TRBV5-1|13|.|TRBJ1-2
TGCGCCAGCAGCTCAGGGACAGGGAATGGCTACACCTTC
CASSSGTGNGYTF
>TRBD1|TRBV18|14|.|TRBJ1-5
TGTGCCAGCTCTCCCGGACAGGGCAATCAGCCCCAGCATTTT
CASSPGQGNQPQHF
>.|TRBV5-4|12|.|TRBJ2-5
TGTGCCAGCAGCTTGGCCGGGGAGACCCAGTACTTC
CASSLAGETQYF
>.|TRBV5-1|16|few|TRBJ2-5
TGCGCCAGCAGCTTGGTGGGGGGAGGCGTCGGTGAGACCCAGTACTTC
CASSLVGGGVGETQYF
>.|TRBV30|17|.|TRBJ2-7
TGTGCCTGGAGCGGGGGTTTGAGGGGCAGTTCAACCTACGAGCAGTACTTC
CAWSGGLRGSSTYEQYF
>.|TRBV5-1|13|.|TRBJ2-7
TGCGCCAGCAGCTTCGGACGGGATGACGAGCAGTACTTC
CASSFGRDDEQYF
>TRBD1|TRBV7-9|12|few|TRBJ1-2
TGTGCCAGCACGGTGAGGGGGCGCGGCTACACCTTC
CASTVRGRGYTF
>.|TRBV27|11|few|TRBJ2-5
TGTGCCAGCAGTTTCCGGGAGACCCAGTACTTC
CASSFRETQYF
>.|TRBV4-1|15|.|TRBJ2-7
TGCGCCAGCAGCCGAGCCCCCTCACGGGGTAACGAGCAGTACTTC
CASSRAPSRGNEQYF
>TRBD1|TRBV6-5|12|few|TRBJ1-2
TGTGCCAGCGGTCCAGGGGGCTATGGCTACACCTTC
CASGPGGYGYTF
>TRBD1|TRBV5-1|18|.|TRBJ1-2
TGCGCCAGCAGCTTGGTCCCACCGGGACAGCTTGGGGACTATGGCTACACCTTC
CASSLVPPGQLGDYGYTF
>TRBD2|TRBV30|16|few|TRBJ2-6
TGTGCCTGGGATAAGGGAGGGTTAGCTGGGGCCAACGTCCTGACTTTC
CAWDKGGLAGANVLTF
>.|TRBV27|15|few|TRBJ2-5
TGTGCCAGCAGTGCGGTCGTCGCGGGACAAGAGACCCAGTACTTC
CASSAVVAGQETQYF
>.|TRBV2|11|few|TRBJ1-5
TGTGCCAGCAGGGCCGAAAGTACCCAGCATTTT
CASRAESTQHF
>TRBD2|TRBV7-9|17|few|TRBJ2-7
TGTGCCAGCAGCTGGCCCGGGACTAGCGCGGGTTCCAGGGAGCAGTACTTC
CASSWPGTSAGSREQYF
>.|TRBV29-1|12|few|TRBJ1-2
TGCAGCGTTGAAGATCCGCGCTATGGCTACACCTTC
CSVEDPRYGYTF
>TRBD1|TRBV13|13|.|TRBJ2-7
TGTGCCAGCAGGCCAGGGGGCTCGTACGAGCAGTACTTC
CASRPGGSYEQYF
>.|TRBV14|14|.|TRBJ2-5
TGTGCCAGCAGCCACGGGCAGGGGGGTGAGACCCAGTACTTC
CASSHGQGGETQYF
>TRBD2|TRBV15|13|.|TRBJ2-3
TGTGCCACCAGAGCGGGAGGCCCAGATACGCAGTATTTT
CATRAGGPDTQYF
>.|TRBV20-1|11|few|TRBJ1-1
TGCAGTGCAGGGGCGAACACTGAAGCTTTCTTT
CSAGANTEAFF
>.|TRBV29-1|12|.|TRBJ1-5
TGCAGCGTTGGGACAGAAAATCAGCCCCAGCATTTT
CSVGTENQPQHF
>TRBD1|TRBV5-1|13|.|TRBJ1-1
TGCGCCAGCACCGGGACAGAGAACACTGAAGCTTTCTTT
CASTGTENTEAFF
>TRBD2|TRBV7-2|19|.|TRBJ2-5
TGTGCCAGCAGCTCGCTCCCGGGACTAGCGGGAGGGCCCTGGGGGACCCAGTACTTC
CASSSLPGLAGGPWGTQYF
>TRBD1|TRBV20-1|10|few|TRBJ1-1
TGCAGTGCTCTGGACAGGGTATCTTTCTTT
CSALDRVSFF
>TRBD1|TRBV29-1|10|few|TRBJ1-1
TGCAGCGTGGGGACAGAAGAAGCTTTCTTT
CSVGTEEAFF
>.|TRBV7-2|11|few|TRBJ2-5
TGTGCCAGCAGCCTCCAAGAGACCCAGTACTTC
CASSLQETQYF
>TRBD1|TRBV7-9|14|.|TRBJ1-2
TGTGCCAGCAGCACACAACGGACAGGGAAGGGCTACACCTTC
CASSTQRTGKGYTF
>.|TRBV19|14|.|TRBJ1-5
TGTGCCAGTAGTTCACACAGGGAGAATCAGCCCCAGCATTTT
CASSSHRENQPQHF
>.|TRBV4-3|10|few|TRBJ1-2
TGCGCCAGCGGGGCGAGGTCAGGGACCTTC
CASGARSGTF